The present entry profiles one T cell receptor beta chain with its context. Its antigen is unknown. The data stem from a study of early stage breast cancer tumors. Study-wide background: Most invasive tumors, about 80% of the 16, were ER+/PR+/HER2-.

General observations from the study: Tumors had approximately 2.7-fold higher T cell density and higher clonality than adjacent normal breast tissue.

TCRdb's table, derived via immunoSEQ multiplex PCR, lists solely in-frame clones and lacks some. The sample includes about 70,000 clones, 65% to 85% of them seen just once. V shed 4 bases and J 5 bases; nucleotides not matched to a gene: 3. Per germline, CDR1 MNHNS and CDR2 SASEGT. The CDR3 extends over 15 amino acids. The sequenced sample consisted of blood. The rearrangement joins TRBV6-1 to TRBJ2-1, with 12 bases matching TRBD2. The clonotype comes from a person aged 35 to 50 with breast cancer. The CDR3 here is CASSGGLAGHNEQFF. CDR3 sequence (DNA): TGTGCCAGCAGTGGGGGACTAGCGGGCCACAATGAGCAGTTCTTC.